This is a list of T cell receptor beta chains from one sample in a study of glioma-infiltrating T cells. TCRdb passed the multiplex PCR reads through MiXCR, listing each CDR3 protein once. This table has 85,000 to 110,000 distinct CDR3 sequences, approximately 28% appearing once. The specimen was glioma tissue, nonneoplastic brain tissue, or PBMCs (not recorded which). These receptors all come from a human donor with low-grade glioma or glioblastoma, undergoing nonglioma brain surgery, or in good health (not recorded which). Each CDR3 is given with its conserved first and last residue. D genes are given only for firm matches. Only part of the rows carry a size: once, few, many, or a class if the clone is expanded.

. TRBJ2-1 TRBV29-1 . TGCAGCGTTGAAGGCTCTAGCAGCTCCTACAATGAGCAGTTCTTC CSVEGSSSSYNEQFF
. TRBJ2-1 TRBV7-2 many TGTGCCAGCAGCTACAGGGTCGAGCAGTTCTTC CASSYRVEQFF
. TRBJ1-5 TRBV6-1 many TGTGCCAGCAAAACCCCCGGGACCAGTATGACGCCCCAGCATTTT CASKTPGTSMTPQHF
TRBD2 TRBJ2-3 TRBV11-2 . TGTGCCAGCAGCTCATCCTCGGGAGGCAGGCCCACAGATACGCAGTATTTT CASSSSSGGRPTDTQYF
. TRBJ2-1 TRBV6-1 many TGTGCCAGCAGTGAAGAGCCTCGCCGAAATGAGCAGTTCTTC CASSEEPRRNEQFF
. TRBJ1-1 TRBV30 once TGTGCCTGGGCCAGGCTGAACACTGAAGCTTTCTTT CAWARLNTEAFF
. TRBJ2-5 TRBV14 many TGTGCCAGCGCAGTACAAGAGACCCAGTACTTC CASAVQETQYF
. TRBJ1-1 TRBV7-9 . TGTGCCAGCAGCTTAGCGAGAGGGGTAAACACTGAAGCTTTCTTT CASSLARGVNTEAFF
TRBD1 TRBJ1-2 TRBV29-1 many TGCAGCGTTGAGACAGGGAATGGCTACACCTTC CSVETGNGYTF
. TRBJ2-7 TRBV12-3/TRBV12-4 . TGTGCCAGCACCCCAACAAGCTCCTACGAGCAGTACTTC CASTPTSSYEQYF
. TRBJ1-2 TRBV7-2 many TGTGCCAGCAGCACTCAGGGAGGGATTGGTAATGGCTACACCTTC CASSTQGGIGNGYTF
. TRBJ1-6 TRBV18 . TGTGCCAGCTCACCACCAAGTGGGGCAGCAGGGAGTCCCCTCCACTTT CASSPPSGAAGSPLHF
. TRBJ1-1 TRBV6-5 . TGTGCCGGCAGTTACGGAGTGGAGGCGGACACTGAAGCTTTCTTT CAGSYGVEADTEAFF
. TRBJ2-3 TRBV6-1 many TGTGCCAGCACCCCAGGTCTCGATACGCAGTATTTT CASTPGLDTQYF
. TRBJ1-2 TRBV18 . TGTGCCAGCTCACCAGCCGACAGATCCTATGGCTACACCTTC CASSPADRSYGYTF
. TRBJ1-1 TRBV20-1 . TGCAGTGCTAGCGTAGGGGGGGGCACTGAAGCTTTCTTT CSASVGGGTEAFF
. TRBJ2-7 TRBV7-9 few TGTGCCAGCAGCCCGGGAGACTACGAGCAGTACTTC CASSPGDYEQYF
. TRBJ1-1 TRBV12-3/TRBV12-4 . TGTGCCAGCAGTTTAGCGGAGAACCCGCCTCCTGAAGCTTTCTTT CASSLAENPPPEAFF
TRBD2 TRBJ2-5 TRBV28 . TGTGCCAGCAGTCCGGGGGGGAGGCAAGAGACCCAGTACTTC CASSPGGRQETQYF
TRBD1 TRBJ1-5 TRBV7-6 many TGTGCCAGCAGCGCCACAGGGGTGGATCAGCCCCAGCATTTT CASSATGVDQPQHF
. TRBJ1-2 TRBV2 many TGTGCCAGCTCCTTGGAAAGGCTTGGCTACACCTTC CASSLERLGYTF
. TRBJ1-4 TRBV29-1 many TGCAGCGTTTTGGTGAGGCTTCGTGAAAAACTGTTTTTT CSVLVRLREKLFF